This T cell receptor beta chain derives from a study of T cells expressing NK-cell markers. Reprocessing the 5' RACE reads, TCRdb reports a single entry for every CDR3 protein and omits DNA. This specimen shows about 460,000 distinct CDR3 sequences; the ten leading clones hold 1.4%. The CDR3 has 13 residues. Germline CDR1 and CDR2: SQVTM and ANQGSEA. The sequencing sample was made of blood T cells: a sorted CD56 or NKG2C T cell subset, CD4+ or CD8+ T cells, or bulk PBMC T cells (not recorded which). This chain links TRBV29-1 with TRBJ1-3. The clonotype was recovered from a woman in her forties or fifties in good health. The CDR3 is CSVATNSGNTIYF.